This record concerns one T cell receptor beta chain sequence. Its specificity is not known. The data are from a study of T cell responses to AZD1222 COVID-19 vaccine. Study results and caveats: At study baseline, merely five or six AZD1222 recipients were seropositive. Without day 14 samples, only post-peak T cell repertoires were studied. Recipients of two AZD1222 doses showed rising Spike-specific TCR breadth and depth. Clonal diversity may have been underestimated, and the donors were mostly white British, with more females than males.

CDR1 and CDR2 from the germline V gene are MDHEN and SYDVKM. CDR3 length equals 14 residues. The trim removed 5 bases at V and 6 bases at J, leaving 10 bases unmatched. Data came from immunoSEQ multiplex PCR; TCRdb stores just in-frame clones and leaves some out. This sample yields roughly 92,000 clones, of which 90% are seen a single time; almost 8.5% belongs to the top ten. The chain carries TRBV28 and TRBJ2-7; 7 bases agree with TRBD2. Sequenced material: peripheral blood, taken on day 0 of AZD1222 vaccination. This TCR came from an adult in good health. CDR3 sequence: CASSHLGGAGEQYF. The CDR3, as DNA: TGTGCCAGCAGTCATTTGGGAGGGGCGGGCGAGCAGTACTTC.